These 28 T cell receptor beta chains were all obtained from the same sample, sequenced in a study of human T cells and chemical hapten exposure. TCRdb processed the RACE reads anew with MiXCR; each CDR3 protein has one entry. Of tens of thousands of distinct CDR3 sequences in the sample, roughly 10% were seen once. Time point of the sample: patch test 2, 6 weeks after DPC sensitization. Treatment of the sample: therapeutic diphenylcyclopropenone sensitization with weekly scalp DPC. Specimen: whole blood, collected in connection with sensitization to the hapten diphenylcyclopropenone (DPC). The receptor set was obtained from a woman aged 25 to 39 with alopecia areata. Some clones in this sample may be carry-over from other donors' samples.

The sample holds many counts of this clonotype. This rearrangement joins TRBV29-1 to TRBJ2-5, with 10 bases fitting TRBD2. Germline-derived CDR1 and CDR2 are SQVTM and ANQGSEA. V trimming: 4 bases; J trimming: 1 base; junction bases outside the gene matches: 6. The CDR3 totals 15 residues. The CDR3 bases are TGCAGCGTTGGGTTACTAGCGGGACTCCAAGAGACCCAGTACTTC. Translated, it gives CSVGLLAGLQETQYF. Based on the CDR3 plus reference TRBV29-1 and TRBJ2-5, the full variable domain is SAVISQKPSRDICQRGTSLTIQCQVDSQVTMMFWYRQQPGQSLTLIATANQGSEATYESGFVIDKFPISRPNLTFSTLTVSNMSPEDSSIYLCSVGLLAGLQETQYFGPGTRLLVL.

This clonotype appeared a few times. The J gene is TRBJ1-1, the V gene TRBV6-2 or TRBV6-3; D perhaps matches TRBD1 (5 bases). V was cut by 7 bases and J by 1 base, with 13 bases left in between. CDR1 and CDR2 from the germline V gene are MNHEY and SVGEGT. The length of the CDR3 is 14 residues. The CDR3 sequence: CASNYYTGNTEAFF. The CDR3 DNA is TGTGCCAGCAACTACTATACAGGGAACACTGAAGCTTTCTTT.

This clonotype was seen more than once but under ten times. The chain carries TRBV5-1 and TRBJ2-7; the D gene could be TRBD1 or TRBD2 (5 bases each). The CDR3 contains 15 residues. Germline CDR1 is SGHRS and CDR2 is YFSETQ. The germline V and J ends were trimmed by 2 bases and 0 bases, with 12 bases remaining between them. This CDR3 reads CASSFIGDRSYEQYF. The CDR3 DNA sequence: TGCGCCAGCAGCTTTATCGGGGACCGCTCCTACGAGCAGTACTTC.

The V gene is TRBV10-2, the J gene TRBJ2-3; D is undetermined. Trimming left V 4 bases short and J 6 bases short, with 11 bases between. This CDR3 has 13 residues. CDR1 WSHSY and CDR2 SAAADI come from the germline V gene. CDR3 in DNA: TGCGCCAGCAGTGTCTCCCTGGCGGATACGCAGTATTTT. Its protein product is CASSVSLADTQYF.

This clonotype was found many times. This sequence joins TRBV29-1 and TRBJ1-2; TRBD1 aligns across 7 bases. V dropped 6 bases and J dropped 6; count of bases not matched to a gene: 7. The CDR3 runs 12 residues. The germline V gene encodes CDR1 SQVTM and CDR2 ANQGSEA. CDR3 sequence reads: CSVEQGTNGYTF. As DNA, the CDR3 is TGCAGCGTGGAACAGGGGACCAATGGCTACACCTTC.

The chain uses TRBV28 and TRBJ2-3; no definite D call. Germline loops: CDR1 MDHEN, CDR2 SYDVKM. Trimming left V 4 bases short and J 6 bases short, with 8 bases between. This CDR3 region has 12 residues. The CDR3 spells CASSSRFDTQYF. The CDR3 DNA sequence: TGTGCCAGCAGTTCCCGGTTTGATACGCAGTATTTT.

The sample holds a few counts of this clonotype. This chain joins TRBV21-1 and TRBJ2-6; TRBD2, the table's D call, lacks a check against the DNA. TRBV21-1 is flagged as a pseudogene. The CDR3 has 16 residues. The CDR3 DNA follows: TGTGCCAGCAGCAAACAGGACTACTCTGGGGCCAACGTCCTGACTTTC. Its protein product is CASSKQDYSGANVLTF.

This clonotype was found many times. V and J are TRBV30 and TRBJ1-2; D unclear. The CDR3 contains 13 residues. V lost 0 bases and J lost 6, with 11 bases in between. Germline values: CDR1 GTSNPN, CDR2 SVGIG (reference sequence). CDR3 loop: CAWSVGRIDGYTF. CDR3 DNA sequence: TGTGCCTGGAGTGTTGGTCGGATTGATGGCTACACCTTC.

V and J are TRBV30 and TRBJ2-3; D is undetermined. Germline CDR1 is GTSNPN and CDR2 is SVGIG (reference sequence). V was pared by 2 bases and J by 0 bases, with 6 bases between. The CDR3 runs 13 residues. DNA of the CDR3: TGTGCCTGGAGTCTCCAGAGCACAGATACGCAGTATTTT. Amino acid sequence: CAWSLQSTDTQYF.

This chain links TRBV4-3 with TRBJ2-7; 10 bases align to TRBD1. The CDR3 sequence is 15 residues long. The J segment lost 3 bases and the V segment lost 1 base, leaving 3 bases of the junction unmatched. Germline CDR1 LGHNA, CDR2 YSLEER. DNA for the CDR3: TGCGCCAGCAGCCAAGGGGACAGGGGATTCTACGAGCAGTACTTC. Its protein product is CASSQGDRGFYEQYF.

The V and J genes are TRBV10-1 and TRBJ2-7; D may be TRBD1 (5 bases). The germline V gene encodes CDR1 WNHNN and CDR2 SYGVQD (reference sequence). Trimming cost V 2 bases and J 2 bases, with 7 bases left between them. This CDR3 is 13 amino acids long. CDR3 sequence (DNA): TGCGCCAGCAGTGAGAAGGGGCCCTACGAGCAGTACTTC. Translating it yields CASSEKGPYEQYF.

This clonotype has a handful of counts. The V call is TRBV5-1, the J call TRBJ2-3; 10 positions match TRBD2. V was clipped by 0 bases and J by 7 bases; unmatched bases: 11. This CDR3 is 17 amino acids long. Looked up from germline, CDR1 is SGHRS and CDR2 is YFSETQ. The CDR3 loop reads CASSLVPGLASGNTQYF. In DNA form, the CDR3 reads TGCGCCAGCAGCTTGGTCCCGGGACTAGCGAGCGGGAATACGCAGTATTTT.

CDR3 in amino acids: CASSVALANSPLHF. The CDR3, as DNA: TGTGCCAGCAGCGTAGCCCTAGCGAATTCACCCCTCCACTTT. The V call is TRBV9, the J call TRBJ1-6; D unclear. The V gene's germline CDR1 is SGDLS and CDR2 YYNGEE. The ends were cut back, 0 bases at V and 7 bases at J, with 8 bases in the middle. The length of the CDR3 is 14 residues.

This clonotype occurred many times. The V and J genes are TRBV7-4 and TRBJ2-5, with D uncertain. Germline CDR1 and CDR2: SGHVT and SQSDAQ. V was clipped by 9 bases and J by 5 bases, with 4 bases between them. CDR3 length equals 9 residues. CDR3 sequence: CARGETQYF. The CDR3 DNA reads TGTGCCAGGGGGGAGACCCAGTACTTC. Looking up the rest from reference TRBV7-4 and TRBJ2-5 gives the full variable domain: GAGVSQSPRYKVAKRGRDVALRCDSISGHVTLYWYRQTLGQGSEVLTYSQSDAQRDKSGRPSGRFSAERPERSVSTLKIQRTEQGDSAVYLCARGETQYFGPGTRLLVL.

Regarding this clonotype: A clone one base away is much larger, so this may be a read error. The chain couples TRBV7-3 to TRBJ1-1; the match to TRBD1 covers 8 bases. Germline V gene sequence: CDR1 SGHTA, CDR2 FQGTGA. The CDR3 loop spans 14 amino acids. V lost 5 bases, J lost 1 base, and 3 bases stayed unmatched. CDR3 bases: TGTGCCAGCAGCCGGACAGGGTGGAACACTGAAGCTTTCTTT. Translating it yields CASSRTGWNTEAFF.

The chain links TRBV11-3 to TRBJ2-2; 12 nucleotides agree with TRBD1. J lost 1 base, V lost 1 base, and 7 bases had no gene match. The CDR3 loop spans 19 amino acids. Germline V CDR1 and CDR2: SGHNT, YENEEA. The CDR3 nucleotides are TGTGCCAGCAGCTTAGCCCCGGGACAGGGGGCCTGGAACACCGGGGAGCTGTTTTTT. It is translated as CASSLAPGQGAWNTGELFF. Based on the CDR3 plus reference TRBV11-3 and TRBJ2-2, the full variable domain is EAGVVQSPRYKIIEKKQPVAFWCNPISGHNTLYWYLQNLGQGPELLIRYENEEAVDDSQLPKDRFSAERLKGVDSTLKIQPAELGDSAVYLCASSLAPGQGAWNTGELFFGEGSRLTVL.

The chain employs TRBV7-2 and TRBJ2-1; D may correspond to TRBD1 or TRBD2 (6 bases each). This CDR3 comprises 15 residues. The V and J ends lost 7 bases and 0 bases respectively, with 13 bases between them. The germline CDR1 and CDR2 sequences are SGHTA and FQGNSA. The CDR3: CASTPGASSYNEQFF. CDR3 nucleotide sequence: TGTGCCAGCACCCCGGGGGCGAGCTCCTACAATGAGCAGTTCTTC.

This clonotype has a count of ten or more. The gene calls are TRBV12-3 or TRBV12-4 and TRBJ1-2, with D maybe TRBD1 (5 bases). Trimming took 3 bases from V and 3 from J, leaving 11 bases between them. The CDR3 covers 14 residues. CDR3 protein: CASSLLGGDYGYTF. The CDR3 nucleotides read TGTGCCAGCAGTTTGTTGGGGGGTGACTATGGCTACACCTTC.

The chain links TRBV12-5 to TRBJ1-5; D may be TRBD1 (5 bases). Germline lookup yields CDR1 LGHNT and CDR2 FRNRAP. The V and J ends lost 3 bases and 1 base respectively, with 16 bases between them. The CDR3 sequence is 17 residues long. The CDR3 sequence: CASGFPLPGPSNQPQHF. In DNA, the CDR3 is TGTGCTAGTGGTTTCCCCCTGCCAGGGCCGAGCAATCAGCCCCAGCATTTT.

The chain recombines TRBV5-1 with TRBJ2-3, with TRBD2 identical over 8 bases. Looked up from germline, CDR1 is SGHRS and CDR2 is YFSETQ. With V trimmed by 0 bases and J by 5 bases, 5 bases remained unmatched. The CDR3 spans 15 residues. The CDR3 nucleotides read TGCGCCAGCAGCTTGGCCGGGACTAGTGGAGATACGCAGTATTTT. Its protein is CASSLAGTSGDTQYF.

This clonotype has just a few counts. The rearrangement joins TRBV30 to TRBJ1-1; 7 nucleotides match TRBD1. The CDR3 length is 16 residues. The V gene end was trimmed by 3 bases and the J gene end by 0 bases; junction bases not matched to a gene: 10. Germline CDR1 GTSNPN, CDR2 SVGIG (reference sequence). CDR3 amino acids: CAWRHATGILNTEAFF. CDR3 bases: TGTGCCTGGAGGCACGCGACAGGGATATTGAACACTGAAGCTTTCTTT.

This chain links TRBV9 with TRBJ2-7; no definite D call. This CDR3 region has 14 residues. With 4 bases removed from V and 0 bases from J, the gap between germline ends came to 11 bases. Per the germline V gene, CDR1 is SGDLS and CDR2 is YYNGEE. The chain's CDR3 is CASSPRIDSYEQYF. DNA of the CDR3: TGTGCCAGCAGCCCCCGGATAGACTCCTACGAGCAGTACTTC.

This clonotype has more than one count but fewer than ten. The chain is built from TRBV20-1 and TRBJ1-1; 7 bases match TRBD1. The CDR3 covers 12 residues. Germline loops: CDR1 DFQATT, CDR2 SNEGSKA (reference sequence). V lost 6 bases to trimming and J lost 7 bases; unmatched junction nucleotides: 8. Here the CDR3 DNA reads TGCAGTGCCCCGGGGCAGGGGGTTGAAGCTTTCTTT. Residues: CSAPGQGVEAFF.

In this sample, this clonotype turned up many times. The chain uses TRBV28 and TRBJ1-2, with 9 bases identical to TRBD1. V dropped 3 bases and J dropped 8; count of bases not matched to a gene: 7. This CDR3 has 14 amino acids. From germline, CDR1 is MDHEN and CDR2 SYDVKM. For the CDR3, the DNA is TGTGCCAGCAGTTTGGGGACAGGGACGAAGGGCTACACCTTC. This encodes CASSLGTGTKGYTF.

This clonotype has at least ten counts. The rearrangement uses TRBV7-8 and TRBJ2-7; D may be TRBD2 (6 bases). CDR1 and CDR2 (germline): SGHVS, FQNEAQ. With 0 bases removed from V and 0 bases from J, the gap between germline ends came to 12 bases. This CDR3 has 16 residues. CDR3 nucleotide sequence: TGTGCCAGCAGCTTAGCGACAGCGGGCCACTCCTACGAGCAGTACTTC. It codes for CASSLATAGHSYEQYF.

This clonotype showed up many times. V and J are TRBV4-3 and TRBJ2-3, with D perhaps matching TRBD2 (7 bases). The ends were cut back, 0 bases at V and 2 bases at J, with 12 bases in the middle. There are 16 residues in the CDR3. In germline, CDR1 is LGHNA, CDR2 YSLEER. CDR3 nucleotide sequence: TGCGCCAGCAGCCAAGATGATGGGGGGGCCACAGATACGCAGTATTTT. Its protein product is CASSQDDGGATDTQYF.

This clonotype showed up many times. The chain is built from TRBV27 and TRBJ2-2; D gene unclear. This CDR3 region has 13 residues. Germline V gene sequence: CDR1 MNHEY, CDR2 SMNVEV (reference sequence). Trimming left V 5 bases short and J 0 bases short, with 4 bases between. This chain's CDR3 is CASSPANTGELFF. The CDR3 region has the DNA TGTGCCAGCAGTCCCGCGAACACCGGGGAGCTGTTTTTT.

This clonotype was counted many times. The chain employs TRBV29-1 and TRBJ2-2; D is undetermined. V dropped 6 bases and J dropped 5 bases, with 7 bases sitting between them. This CDR3 has 11 residues. Germline CDR1 is SQVTM and CDR2 is ANQGSEA. CDR3 sequence: CSVQYTGELFF. The CDR3 nucleotides are TGCAGCGTCCAATATACCGGGGAGCTGTTTTTT.